The 30 T cell receptor beta chains given below trace back to one sample, sequenced in a study of blood T cell repertoires in COVID-19. Method: immunoSEQ multiplex PCR; TCRdb's copy keeps in-frame clones and lacks some. The profile shows over 200,000 clones, 83% of them singletons. The material sequenced was peripheral blood. All receptors come from a man aged 40-55 years with active or convalescent COVID-19.

V and J are TRBV24-1 and TRBJ2-5, with TRBD2 matching over 11 bases. There are 17 residues in the CDR3. Germline V gene data show CDR1 as KGHDR and CDR2 as SFDVKD. The ends lost 1 base at V and 5 bases at J; junction bases unmatched: 8. The DNA of the CDR3 is TGTGCCACCAGTGATTTTGGTAGCGGGAGGGCCGGGGAGACCCAGTACTTC. Translation gives CATSDFGSGRAGETQYF.

This rearrangement joins TRBV4-1 to TRBJ1-1; 7 nucleotides line up with TRBD1. Looked up from germline, CDR1 is MGHRA and CDR2 is YSYEKL. The CDR3 is 15 amino acids. With 6 bases clipped from V and 0 bases from J, the junction kept 7 bases outside the gene matches. In DNA, the CDR3 is TGCGCCAGCAGGCGGGACAGAGATATGAACACTGAAGCTTTCTTT. Amino acid sequence: CASRRDRDMNTEAFF.

The chain employs TRBV11-2 and TRBJ2-7; unclear D gene. Germline V gene data show CDR1 as SGHAT and CDR2 as FQNNGV. The CDR3 totals 17 residues. Trimming removed 1 base at V and 2 bases at J, with 18 bases between. The CDR3, as DNA: TGTGCCAGCAGCTTAGTTCATGAGATAGAGCATCCCTACGAGCAGTACTTC. Residues: CASSLVHEIEHPYEQYF.

The J gene is TRBJ2-7, the V gene TRBV28, with D tentatively TRBD1 (5 bases). V dropped 5 bases and J dropped 0 bases, with 11 bases sitting between them. This CDR3 is 14 amino acids long. Germline V lookup: CDR1 MDHEN, CDR2 SYDVKM. The CDR3 DNA sequence: TGTGCCAGCAGTATACAGGTCCACTCCTACGAGCAGTACTTC. Its protein is CASSIQVHSYEQYF.

This rearrangement joins TRBV5-5 to TRBJ1-5, with 7 bases aligning to TRBD1. CDR3 length equals 15 residues. From germline, CDR1 is SGHKS and CDR2 YYEKEE (reference sequence). With 0 bases clipped from V and 7 bases from J, the junction kept 7 bases outside the gene matches. CDR3 nucleotide sequence: TGTGCCAGCAGCTTGGAGCGACAGGGTGTACAGCCCCAGCATTTT. This gives the protein CASSLERQGVQPQHF.

The CDR3 loop is CASSSPPQGLSYEQYF. CDR3 bases: TGTGCCAGCAGTTCCCCCCCACAGGGGCTATCCTACGAGCAGTACTTC. This rearrangement joins TRBV28 to TRBJ2-7; TRBD1 aligns across 7 bases. Germline lookup yields CDR1 MDHEN and CDR2 SYDVKM. The CDR3 consists of 16 residues. J was trimmed by 1 base and V by 4 bases; bases with no gene match: 10.

The V call is TRBV6-5, the J call TRBJ2-7, with 7 bases matching TRBD2. Germline V gene data show CDR1 as MNHEY and CDR2 as SVGAGI. Unmatched junction bases numbered 6, after V lost 7 bases and J lost 0 bases. CDR3 length: 14 amino acids. The CDR3 DNA reads as TGTGCCAGCATGCCGGGACTAACCTCCTACGAGCAGTACTTC. This sequence encodes CASMPGLTSYEQYF.

The chain joins TRBV5-4 to TRBJ2-3; perhaps TRBD2 as D (5 bases). CDR3 length equals 15 residues. Trimming cost V 4 bases and J 4 bases, with 16 bases left between them. In germline, CDR1 is SGHNT, CDR2 YYREEE (reference sequence). CDR3 sequence reads: CASSQTFGSADTQYF. The DNA for the CDR3 is TGTGCCAGCAGCCAGACTTTTGGGAGTGCAGATACGCAGTATTTT.

In this sample, this clone turned up many times. The rearrangement links TRBV10-1 to TRBJ2-2; perhaps TRBD1 as D (5 bases). The CDR3 spans 19 residues. Germline V CDR1 and CDR2: WNHNN, SYGVQD (reference sequence). V was cut by 2 bases and J by 6 bases, with 25 bases left in between. The CDR3 here is CASSENGAGPGLFAGELFF. In DNA form, the CDR3 reads TGCGCCAGCAGTGAGAATGGGGCAGGTCCCGGTTTATTCGCCGGGGAGCTGTTTTTT.

The rearrangement joins TRBV19 to TRBJ1-2; D unclear. Germline lookup yields CDR1 LNHDA and CDR2 SQIVND (reference sequence). The length of the CDR3 is 15 residues. V was clipped by 7 bases and J by 2 bases, with 17 bases between them. The CDR3 DNA sequence: TGTGCCAGTACTAATAAGGGCGGAGGAAACTATGGCTACACCTTC. This encodes CASTNKGGGNYGYTF. Filled out from reference TRBV19 and TRBJ1-2, the complete variable domain reads DGGITQSPKYLFRKEGQNVTLSCEQNLNHDAMYWYRQDPGQGLRLIYYSQIVNDFQKGDIAEGYSVSREKKESFPLTVTSAQKNPTAFYLCASTNKGGGNYGYTFGSGTRLTVV.

This chain connects TRBV18 to TRBJ1-3; D is possibly TRBD1 (6 bases). Deletions cut 0 bases from V and 4 bases from J, with 10 bases between. CDR1 is KGHSH, CDR2 LQKENI, per germline. The CDR3 spans 15 residues. The DNA of the CDR3 is TGTGCCAGCTCACCACCGATGCAGGGGGGAAACACCATATATTTT. Its translation is CASSPPMQGGNTIYF. Variable domain in full (rest from reference TRBV18 and TRBJ1-3): NAGVMQNPRHLVRRRGQEARLRCSPMKGHSHVYWYRQLPEEGLKFMVYLQKENIIDESGMPKERFSAEFPKEGPSILRIQQVVRGDSAAYFCASSPPMQGGNTIYFGEGSWLTVV.

The chain is built from TRBV25-1 and TRBJ2-4; D may be TRBD1 (6 bases). The germline V gene encodes CDR1 MGHDK and CDR2 SYGVNS. The CDR3 sequence is 16 residues long. The V end lost 2 bases, the J end lost 0 bases, and 11 bases lay between the germline ends. The CDR3 DNA reads as TGTGCCAGCAGTGAAAGGGACACAGTAGCCAAAAACATTCAGTACTTC. The encoded protein is CASSERDTVAKNIQYF.

The chain recombines TRBV29-1 with TRBJ2-1; D perhaps matches TRBD2 (6 bases). V was shortened by 7 bases and J by 7 bases, with 17 bases between the two germline ends. Germline CDR1 reads SQVTM; CDR2 reads ANQGSEA. This CDR3 region has 13 residues. CDR3 in amino acids: CSAGLSSGNEQFF. Here the CDR3 DNA reads TGCAGCGCCGGACTTTCAAGCGGGAATGAGCAGTTCTTC.

In this sample, this clone turned up once. The J gene is TRBJ1-1, the V gene TRBV29-1; 12 positions agree with TRBD1. J was trimmed by 10 bases and V by 7 bases; bases with no gene match: 10. The germline V gene encodes CDR1 SQVTM and CDR2 ANQGSEA. The length of the CDR3 is 13 residues. This chain's CDR3 is CSGNRDRGPGAFF. CDR3 nucleotide sequence: TGCAGCGGCAACCGGGACAGGGGGCCGGGAGCTTTCTTT.

The chain couples TRBV19 to TRBJ2-4; no definite D call. The germline V gene encodes CDR1 LNHDA and CDR2 SQIVND (reference sequence). This CDR3 has 17 amino acids. Trimming removed 3 bases at V and 0 bases at J, with 15 bases between. This CDR3 reads CASSISFSVLAKNIQYF. The CDR3 DNA reads TGTGCCAGTAGTATTAGCTTCTCAGTCCTAGCCAAAAACATTCAGTACTTC.

This clone was detected a few times. The genes are TRBV3-1 (or the pseudogene TRBV3-2) and TRBJ1-4; 8 bases match TRBD1. The length of the CDR3 is 16 residues. J was trimmed by 8 bases and V by 3 bases; bases with no gene match: 11. Germline assignment: CDR1 LGHDT and CDR2 YNNKEL (reference sequence). CDR3 sequence: CASSHYLQGAREKLFF. The CDR3 coding sequence is TGTGCCAGCAGCCATTACCTCCAGGGGGCAAGGGAAAAACTGTTTTTT.

The rearrangement uses TRBV5-5 and TRBJ1-5; TRBD1 might be the D (6 bases). The V end lost 0 bases, the J end lost 2 bases, and 12 bases lay between the germline ends. The CDR3 is 16 residues long. Germline CDR1 is SGHKS and CDR2 is YYEKEE (reference sequence). CDR3 DNA sequence: TGTGCCAGCAGCTTGGTACAGGGTGTCGGCAATCAGCCCCAGCATTTT. Its translation is CASSLVQGVGNQPQHF.

The chain is built from TRBV5-6 and TRBJ2-7, with 13 bases fitting TRBD2. The germline gives CDR1 SGHDT, CDR2 YYEEEE. The length of the CDR3 is 14 residues. V was clipped by 4 bases and J by 7 bases; unmatched bases: 5. CDR3 nucleotide sequence: TGTGCCAGCAGCCCGGGACTAGCGGGATGGGAGCAGTACTTC. Translation: CASSPGLAGWEQYF.

The V call is TRBV3-1 (or the pseudogene TRBV3-2), the J call TRBJ1-4; the D is unclear. Germline V CDR1 and CDR2: LGHDT, YNNKEL (reference sequence). This CDR3 region has 14 residues. V was cut by 6 bases and J by 4 bases, with 12 bases left in between. The CDR3 sequence: CASSEATGNEKLFF. The CDR3 region has the DNA TGTGCCAGCAGTGAGGCCACGGGTAATGAAAAACTGTTTTTT.

V gene TRBV30 combines with J gene TRBJ2-7, with TRBD2 matching 15 bases. Per the germline V gene, CDR1 is GTSNPN and CDR2 is SVGIG (reference sequence). This CDR3 is built from 16 residues. The junction had 4 bases not matched to a gene; V was cut back by 4 bases and J by 0 bases. For the CDR3, the DNA is TGTGCCTGGATCGGGACTAGCGGGAGGCTCTCCTACGAGCAGTACTTC. Its translation: CAWIGTSGRLSYEQYF.

The chain carries TRBV7-3 and TRBJ2-3, with no clear D. Germline lookup yields CDR1 SGHTA and CDR2 FQGTGA. The V end was cut by 5 bases, the J end by 0 bases, with 12 bases between. This CDR3 spans 15 amino acids. The CDR3 loop reads CASSPYYTSTDTQYF. The CDR3 DNA reads TGTGCCAGCAGCCCTTACTACACTAGCACAGATACGCAGTATTTT.

This rearrangement joins TRBV18 to TRBJ2-3; 9 bases are a match to TRBD1. J gave up 6 bases and V 4 bases, and 5 bases lay outside the gene matches. In germline, CDR1 is KGHSH, CDR2 LQKENI. The CDR3 is made up of 14 amino acids. The chain's CDR3 is CASSRDRVRDTQYF. In DNA form, the CDR3 reads TGTGCCAGCTCACGGGACAGGGTGAGGGATACGCAGTATTTT.

V usage is TRBV7-2 and J usage is TRBJ1-1; no clear D. Germline V gene lookup returns CDR1 SGHTA and CDR2 FQGNSA. The CDR3 is 13 residues long. The V and J ends lost 1 base and 10 bases respectively, with 13 bases between them. The CDR3 loop reads CASSLDRQPGAFF. CDR3 bases: TGTGCCAGCAGCTTAGATAGACAACCAGGAGCTTTCTTT.

In its sample, this clone was seen once. V is TRBV20-1 and J is TRBJ2-3; 9 bases are shared with TRBD2. J lost 4 bases, V lost 3 bases, and 8 bases had no gene match. The CDR3 contains 15 residues. Germline V gives CDR1 DFQATT, CDR2 SNEGSKA (reference sequence). The CDR3 nucleotides are TGCAGTGCTAGTCGCCTAGCGGGATTCTCAGATACGCAGTATTTT. Its translation is CSASRLAGFSDTQYF.

This clone occurred a few times. The chain is built from TRBV7-9 and TRBJ2-2; 7 nucleotides line up with TRBD2. After removal of 4 bases from V and 3 bases from J, the junction contained 2 bases not matched to a gene. CDR1 SEHNR and CDR2 FQNEAQ come from the germline V gene (reference sequence). The CDR3 runs to 14 residues. CDR3 residues: CASSSRGDTGELFF. The CDR3 coding sequence is TGTGCCAGCAGCTCCCGGGGGGACACCGGGGAGCTGTTTTTT. Variable domain in full (rest from reference TRBV7-9 and TRBJ2-2): DTGVSQNPRHKITKRGQNVTFRCDPISEHNRLYWYRQTLGQGPEFLTYFQNEAQLEKSRLLSDRFSAERPKGSFSTLEIQRTEQGDSAMYLCASSSRGDTGELFFGEGSRLTVL.

The rearrangement uses TRBV19 and TRBJ2-3; 8 positions match TRBD1. There are 15 residues in the CDR3. CDR1 is LNHDA and CDR2 is SQIVND in the germline V gene (reference sequence). V lost 6 bases to trimming and J lost 0 bases; unmatched junction nucleotides: 5. The DNA of the CDR3 is TGTGCCAGTAGCCGTGGGACAGGTAGCACAGATACGCAGTATTTT. The encoded protein is CASSRGTGSTDTQYF.

The V call is TRBV5-1, the J call TRBJ2-5, with 9 positions matching TRBD1. The CDR3 is 15 residues long. Per the germline V gene, CDR1 is SGHRS and CDR2 is YFSETQ. With V trimmed by 0 bases and J by 5 bases, 5 bases remained unmatched. The CDR3 is CASSLAGTGRETQYF. The CDR3 region has the DNA TGCGCCAGCAGCTTGGCCGGGACAGGGAGGGAGACCCAGTACTTC.

The chain recombines TRBV5-1 with TRBJ1-2; tentatively, D is TRBD1 (6 bases). Trimming cost V 2 bases and J 6 bases, with 14 bases left between them. The germline CDR1 and CDR2 sequences are SGHRS and YFSETQ. The CDR3 runs to 14 residues. The CDR3 bases are TGCGCCAGCAGCTTTCAGGGGTCACTGGATGGCTACACCTTC. This encodes CASSFQGSLDGYTF.

The CDR3 bases are TGTGCCAGCAGATCCCCCCGGACTCCTTACAATGAGCAGTTCTTC. Residues: CASRSPRTPYNEQFF. The rearrangement uses TRBV12-1 and TRBJ2-1; the table's D call of TRBD2 was not tested on the DNA. TRBV12-1 represents a pseudogene. The CDR3 consists of 15 residues.

This clone showed up just once. CDR3 sequence reads: CASSPGGANEKLFF. The CDR3 DNA reads as TGTGCCAGCTCCCCAGGGGGCGCGAATGAAAAACTGTTTTTT. V usage is TRBV18 and J usage is TRBJ1-4; 8 bases line up with TRBD1. Germline V gene sequence: CDR1 KGHSH, CDR2 LQKENI. V was clipped by 6 bases and J by 5 bases; unmatched bases: 5. There are 14 residues in the CDR3.